Described below is a single TCR beta chain sequence and its context. Its antigen target is currently unknown. No quality values exist for individual bases; no much larger clone is one base distant. Library preparation used 5' RACE. Instrument on record: Illumina HiSeq 2500. A second PCR of roughly 7 to 11 cycles was performed with a sample-barcoded 5' primer and a J-beta primer mix. Each TCR beta cDNA molecule received a unique molecular identifier from a template-switch 5' adaptor carrying 12 random nucleotides. Each sample yielded at least 3 million CDR3-containing paired-end reads. First-strand cDNA was synthesized from all RNA with the Mint cDNA synthesis kit, primed by a TRBC-specific oligonucleotide. After uracil-DNA glycosylase treatment, a first 18-cycle PCR used universal primers M1SS and BC2_uni_R on all cDNA. The study's processing was this. Each sample was normalized by randomly selecting 1 million high-quality reads, each carrying a distinct molecular identifier. Instead of being binned into consensus sequences, reads that shared molecular identifiers were thrown out. CDR3 identification, clonotype clustering and error correction used MiTCR with a Q25 quality threshold and the strictest error-elimination algorithm. A nonparametric unseen species model with Euler transformation was used to estimate lower-bound total TCR beta diversity. In TCRdb, the public reads were trimmed at Q25 with fastp and aligned with MiXCR, with productive beta chains retained. Rows with a matching CDR3 protein are joined into one entry that keeps the most common DNA and genes. TCRdb's processing, not the authors' own work, is the source of the V and J calls. Recorded for this sample are about 1.7 million distinct CDR3 sequences; under 30% of them occurred a single time. The ten largest clones capture about 7.7% of the sample.

The record originates from a study of blood T cells in healthy people across ages (dated by TCRdb to 2013 to 2016). Background on the whole study: In model experiments, template switching captured roughly one uniquely barcoded TCR beta cDNA molecule for every two T cells. Using deep sequencing normalized with unique cDNA molecular identifiers, the study measured how TCR beta repertoire diversity changes with age. Four age groups were formed from the donors: young (average roughly 16 years), middle-aged (approximately 39), aged (over 55) and long-lived (more than 75). Donors of different ages were randomly distributed across sequencing lanes to avoid experimental bias. The study analyzed two additional independent replicas of 1 million unique cDNA reads from the same blood draw for two donors, one aged 18 to 30 and one aged 80 or older.

The study at large found these results: Since profiling was done on bulk unsorted PBMCs, naive and antigen-experienced compartments could not be conclusively compared. Donor CMV infection status was unknown, potentially confounding age-related changes in expanded clonotypes. A strong correlation was found between observed TCR beta diversity and the percentage of naive T cells measured by flow cytometry. The long-lived group showed more naive CD4+ T cells, fewer expanded clones and increased TCR diversity than the aged group, suggesting age selection. Estimates of total diversity based on one million sequenced T cells were regarded as lower bounds and as underestimates. Observed TCR beta diversity per million T cells fell roughly linearly with age, and a significant reduction was already apparent by age approximately 40.

The CDR3 holds 13 amino acids from the cysteine to the phenylalanine. The only DNA kept is the CDR3, 39 bases in frame from the first base. Cut back by 2 bases and 3 bases, the V and J ends lie 11 bases apart. For CDR1 and CDR2, the germline V gene (reference sequence) lists DFQATT and SNEGSKA. The donors were some 39 Caucasian individuals from Russia, aged roughly 6 to 100 years, who were systemically healthy. Approximately 9.3 milliliters of peripheral blood were drawn from each donor into EDTA-treated Vacutainer tubes. PBMCs were isolated by Ficoll-Paque density-gradient centrifugation, with at least 7 million obtained per sample. Trizol reagent was used to extract total RNA from the PBMCs, yielding at least 5.5 micrograms per sample. For every donor, an aliquot of PBMCs went through flow cytometry to measure the percentages of naive CD45RAhigh/CD27high T cells.

The sequence was collected from a woman under 40 in good health. The receptor chain draws on TRBV20-1 and TRBJ2-7; no D segment can be confidently identified. Sequencing was carried out using blood. The nucleotide sequence is given as TGCAGTGCTAGACCCCTGGACCTCTACGAGCAGTACTTC. This codes for CSARPLDLYEQYF.